This TCR beta chain is drawn from a study of cytomegalovirus exposure and HLA in healthy donors. About this clone itself: As yet, its antigen is unknown.

The method was immunoSEQ multiplex PCR; TCRdb's version includes in-frame clones alone and lacks a portion of them. The data contain just over 65,000 clones, about 97% of them seen just once; the ten biggest clones take up 1.5% to 2%. While the first cohort had around 700 subjects, the donors belonged to the separate validation cohort of roughly 120 subjects. With V trimmed by 0 bases and J by 0 bases, 5 bases remained unmatched. The V gene's germline CDR1 is MGHRA and CDR2 YSYEKL. CDR3 size: 16 residues. Study conclusions and caveats: While the bulk of TCR sequences proved rare, some public TCRs turned up in many donors. The study listed some 160 cytomegalovirus-associated TCR beta chains.

The chain recombines TRBV4-1 with TRBJ2-7; 7 positions agree with TRBD2. This TCR was recovered from a young woman in good health and CMV-seropositive. Sequencing used PBMCs. The CDR3 region is CASSQEEAGSSYEQYF. Written as DNA, the CDR3 is TGCGCCAGCAGCCAAGAAGAAGCGGGGAGCTCCTACGAGCAGTACTTC.